Below are 28 T cell receptor beta chains sequenced from a single sample in a study of cytomegalovirus exposure and HLA in healthy donors. PCR amplification relied on 60 Vbeta primers (plus 13 Jbeta primers). TCRdb's table, derived via immunoSEQ multiplex PCR, lists solely in-frame clones and lacks some. The sample lists tens of thousands of clones, under 80% occurring once. The specimen was PBMCs. Receptors originate from a woman between 50 and 59 years old in good health and CMV-seropositive.

V and J are TRBV27 and TRBJ2-3, with a possible D match to TRBD2 (6 bases). The germline V and J ends were trimmed by 3 bases and 3 bases, with 13 bases remaining between them. Germline assignment: CDR1 MNHEY and CDR2 SMNVEV (reference sequence). The CDR3 loop spans 15 amino acids. For the CDR3, the DNA is TGTGCCAGCAGTTTTGTGGCGGGGAGAACAGATACGCAGTATTTT. Protein: CASSFVAGRTDTQYF.

The V and J genes are TRBV5-1 and TRBJ1-2; TRBD1 agrees at 9 bases. The trim removed 4 bases at V and 8 bases at J, leaving 12 bases unmatched. From germline, CDR1 is SGHRS and CDR2 YFSETQ. The CDR3 extends over 15 amino acids. CDR3 in amino acids: CASSQTGTGLLGYTF. The DNA for the CDR3 is TGCGCCAGCAGCCAAACCGGGACAGGGCTGTTGGGCTACACCTTC.

The rearrangement links TRBV28 to TRBJ2-3; maybe TRBD2 (5 bases). V was clipped by 5 bases and J by 3 bases, with 9 bases between them. CDR3 size: 13 residues. Germline CDR1 MDHEN, CDR2 SYDVKM. The CDR3: CASSPSGTDTQYF. The CDR3, as DNA: TGTGCCAGCAGTCCCTCGGGGACAGATACGCAGTATTTT.

This sequence joins TRBV11-3 and TRBJ1-2; D is unresolved. Germline CDR1 SGHNT, CDR2 YENEEA. The ends were cut back, 2 bases at V and 6 bases at J, with 10 bases in the middle. The CDR3 spans 13 residues. The CDR3 reads CASSLRGVDGYTF. The CDR3 coding sequence is TGTGCCAGCAGCTTACGGGGTGTCGATGGCTACACCTTC. Full variable domain (missing parts from reference TRBV11-3 and TRBJ1-2): EAGVVQSPRYKIIEKKQPVAFWCNPISGHNTLYWYLQNLGQGPELLIRYENEEAVDDSQLPKDRFSAERLKGVDSTLKIQPAELGDSAVYLCASSLRGVDGYTFGSGTRLTVV.

V gene TRBV4-1 combines with J gene TRBJ2-4, with 7 nucleotides matching TRBD1. J lost 9 bases, V lost 4 bases, and 12 bases had no gene match. The CDR3 consists of 15 residues. Germline CDR1 is MGHRA and CDR2 is YSYEKL. The CDR3 DNA reads as TGCGCCAGCAGCCTAGGGACAGACCCCGACCTCATTCAGTACTTC. It specifies CASSLGTDPDLIQYF.

The chain carries TRBV5-1 and TRBJ2-2; 9 nucleotides match TRBD1. Germline V gene sequence: CDR1 SGHRS, CDR2 YFSETQ. The CDR3 has 15 residues. The V segment lost 5 bases and the J segment 1 base; nucleotides outside the gene matches: 3. In DNA, the CDR3 is TGCGCCAGCAGGGGGGGACAGGGGAACACCGGGGAGCTGTTTTTT. This sequence encodes CASRGGQGNTGELFF.

The V call is TRBV13, the J call TRBJ2-7, with 9 bases that match TRBD2. V gave up 6 bases and J gave up 7 bases; unmatched junction bases: 13. CDR3 length: 15 residues. Germline values: CDR1 PRHDT, CDR2 FYEKMQ (reference sequence). The CDR3 coding sequence is TGTGCCAGCAGATCCACGGGACTAGCAACGCGGGAGCAGTACTTC. Amino acids: CASRSTGLATREQYF.

The chain employs TRBV19 and TRBJ2-1; 10 nucleotides align to TRBD1. Unmatched junction bases numbered 3, after V lost 3 bases and J lost 10 bases. Germline CDR1 is LNHDA and CDR2 is SQIVND (reference sequence). The CDR3 is made up of 13 amino acids. The CDR3 loop reads CASSMGQGREQFF. The CDR3 bases are TGTGCCAGTAGTATGGGACAGGGGCGGGAGCAGTTCTTC. The full variable domain, its missing parts supplied by reference TRBV19 and TRBJ2-1, is DGGITQSPKYLFRKEGQNVTLSCEQNLNHDAMYWYRQDPGQGLRLIYYSQIVNDFQKGDIAEGYSVSREKKESFPLTVTSAQKNPTAFYLCASSMGQGREQFFGPGTRLTVL.

This clone was observed once. V and J are TRBV7-2 and TRBJ1-6; D is unresolved. In germline, CDR1 is SGHTA, CDR2 FQGNSA. The CDR3 runs 16 residues. Trimming removed 1 base from V and 10 bases from J, with 17 bases in between. The chain's CDR3 is CASSLVGGFSGSPLHF. The CDR3 DNA reads TGTGCCAGCAGCTTAGTTGGAGGATTCTCGGGATCACCCCTCCACTTT.

The chain has TRBV6-6 and TRBJ2-2; D not resolved. The V and J ends lost 2 bases and 4 bases respectively, with 11 bases between them. Germline V gene lookup returns CDR1 MNHNY and CDR2 SVGAGI (reference sequence). This CDR3 is built from 15 residues. CDR3 region: CASSYDAAVTGELFF. The CDR3, as DNA: TGTGCCAGCAGTTACGACGCGGCAGTCACCGGGGAGCTGTTTTTT.

The V call is TRBV6-4, the J call TRBJ1-2, with 8 bases matching TRBD1. Germline values: CDR1 MRHNA, CDR2 SNTAGT. This CDR3 has 15 amino acids. Unmatched junction bases numbered 6, after V lost 4 bases and J lost 2 bases. The CDR3 nucleotides read TGTGCCAGCAGTGCCAGGGGGCATGGGAACTATGGCTACACCTTC. This translates into CASSARGHGNYGYTF.

The gene calls are TRBV5-5 and TRBJ2-7; 10 nucleotides line up with TRBD2. The ends lost 4 bases at V and 3 bases at J; junction bases unmatched: 4. Germline V lookup: CDR1 SGHKS, CDR2 YYEKEE (reference sequence). This CDR3 spans 14 amino acids. The CDR3 sequence: CASSLTSGYYEQYV. Written as DNA, the CDR3 is TGTGCCAGCAGCCTGACTAGCGGGTACTACGAGCAGTACGTC.

This rearrangement joins TRBV2 to TRBJ1-2, with D tentatively TRBD1 (6 bases). Germline V gene lookup returns CDR1 SNHLY and CDR2 FYNNEI. Trimming took off 6 bases at V and 5 bases at J, with 10 bases between the two ends. This CDR3 has 12 amino acids. The chain's CDR3 is CASSEQGYGYTF. In DNA form, the CDR3 reads TGTGCCAGCAGCGAGCAGGGGTATGGCTACACCTTC.

The rearrangement joins TRBV4-1 to TRBJ1-6, with D possibly TRBD1 on 5 matching bases. Germline CDR1 reads MGHRA; CDR2 reads YSYEKL. The V gene lost 4 bases and the J gene lost 9 bases, with 16 bases spanning the gap. The CDR3 consists of 15 residues. DNA of the CDR3: TGCGCCAGCAGCCCGGCGGCGGGGCAGTTTTCACCCCTCCACTTT. This sequence encodes CASSPAAGQFSPLHF.

This clone has a handful of counts. The chain links TRBV7-6 to TRBJ2-6; TRBD1 aligns across 8 bases. V lost 5 bases, J lost 2 bases, and 14 bases stayed unmatched. CDR3 length: 19 residues. From germline, CDR1 is SGHVS and CDR2 FNYEAQ. The CDR3 DNA sequence: TGTGCCAGCAGCCCTTTGCCGAGACAGGGGAGTACTGGGGCCAACGTCCTGACTTTC. Its protein product is CASSPLPRQGSTGANVLTF.

The chain links TRBV7-9 to TRBJ1-1; no firm D call. This CDR3 has 14 amino acids. Germline V lookup: CDR1 SEHNR, CDR2 FQNEAQ (reference sequence). Deletions cut 1 base from V and 0 bases from J, with 6 bases between. CDR3 nucleotide sequence: TGTGCCAGCAGCTTAGGTCAGATGAACACTGAAGCTTTCTTT. Amino acid sequence: CASSLGQMNTEAFF.

The chain couples TRBV13 to TRBJ1-1; D perhaps matches TRBD1 (6 bases). The CDR3 contains 15 residues. Germline V gene lookup returns CDR1 PRHDT and CDR2 FYEKMQ (reference sequence). The V end lost 0 bases, the J end lost 1 base, and 9 bases lay between the germline ends. CDR3 in DNA: TGTGCCAGCAGCTTAGGGGCAGGGGAGAACACTGAAGCTTTCTTT. Protein: CASSLGAGENTEAFF.

This clone has only a few counts. The chain uses TRBV11-2 and TRBJ1-2; 7 nucleotides agree with TRBD1. The CDR3 contains 14 residues. V lost 5 bases, J lost 5 bases, and 8 bases stayed unmatched. The germline gives CDR1 SGHAT, CDR2 FQNNGV. CDR3 region: CASSLQGLEYGYTF. Written as DNA, the CDR3 is TGTGCCAGCAGCCTACAGGGGCTGGAGTATGGCTACACCTTC. Full variable domain (missing parts from reference TRBV11-2 and TRBJ1-2): EAGVAQSPRYKIIEKRQSVAFWCNPISGHATLYWYQQILGQGPKLLIQFQNNGVVDDSQLPKDRFSAERLKGVDSTLKIQPAKLEDSAVYLCASSLQGLEYGYTFGSGTRLTVV.

This clone was counted a few times. The chain carries TRBV29-1 and TRBJ2-7; maybe TRBD2 (6 bases). V was shortened by 5 bases and J by 2 bases, with 10 bases between the two germline ends. CDR1 is SQVTM, CDR2 ANQGSEA, per germline. The CDR3 is 12 residues long. The CDR3 loop reads CSVRRETYEQYF. The CDR3 DNA follows: TGCAGCGTTCGGCGGGAAACCTACGAGCAGTACTTC.

This chain uses TRBV30 with TRBJ1-6, with D possibly being TRBD1 (6 bases). The germline gives CDR1 GTSNPN, CDR2 SVGIG (reference sequence). The CDR3 has 13 amino acids. V lost 2 bases, J lost 6 bases, and 8 bases lay in between. CDR3 coding DNA: TGTGCCTGGAGTACAGGGAGTAATTCACCCCTCCACTTT. This sequence encodes CAWSTGSNSPLHF.

The chain is built from TRBV9 and TRBJ1-2; D is uncertain. V dropped 4 bases and J dropped 2 bases, with 9 bases sitting between them. CDR1 SGDLS and CDR2 YYNGEE come from the germline V gene. This CDR3 spans 13 amino acids. The CDR3 coding sequence is TGTGCCAGCAGCCCGGGAGGGAACTATGGCTACACCTTC. It codes for CASSPGGNYGYTF.

A word on this clone: Germline and junction disagree at one end, which may indicate a read error. The genes are TRBV7-9 and TRBJ1-1; no clear D. In germline, CDR1 is SEHNR, CDR2 FQNEAQ (reference sequence). This CDR3 spans 12 amino acids. The CDR3 here is CSSSLTDTEAFF. As DNA, the CDR3 is TGTTCCAGCAGCTTAACGGACACTGAAGCTTTCTTT.

This clone appeared a single time. The V gene is TRBV15, the J gene TRBJ1-4, with TRBD1 as a possible D gene (5 bases). The CDR3 loop spans 18 amino acids. The V and J ends lost 1 base and 4 bases respectively, with 19 bases between them. Germline assignment: CDR1 LNHNV and CDR2 YYDKDF (reference sequence). In DNA form, the CDR3 reads TGTGCCACCAGCAGAGGCCAGGGTTATTTTCATGTTAATGAAAAACTGTTTTTT. Protein: CATSRGQGYFHVNEKLFF.

The V call is TRBV6-6, the J call TRBJ2-3; 8 nucleotides agree with TRBD2. Germline-derived CDR1 and CDR2 are MNHNY and SVGAGI (reference sequence). The junction had 6 bases not matched to a gene; V was cut back by 7 bases and J by 0 bases. The CDR3 consists of 15 residues. CDR3 coding DNA: TGTGCCAGCACTCCAACTAGCGGCAGCACAGATACGCAGTATTTT. Its translation: CASTPTSGSTDTQYF.

V usage is TRBV9 and J usage is TRBJ1-1; no definite D call. This CDR3 comprises 15 residues. The ends were cut back, 3 bases at V and 4 bases at J, with 16 bases in the middle. CDR1 and CDR2 (germline): SGDLS, YYNGEE. CDR3 DNA: TGTGCCAGCAGCGCTGTAGGGTTCGAGGGCACTGAAGCTTTCTTT. It yields the protein CASSAVGFEGTEAFF. Drawing the rest from reference TRBV9 and TRBJ1-1, the complete variable domain is DSGVTQTPKHLITATGQRVTLRCSPRSGDLSVYWYQQSLDQGLQFLIQYYNGEERAKGNILERFSAQQFPDLHSELNLSSLELGDSALYFCASSAVGFEGTEAFFGQGTRLTVV.

This clone turned up a few times. The rearrangement uses TRBV5-4 and TRBJ2-1; 9 bases agree with TRBD2. Trimming took 8 bases from V and 7 from J; bases not matched to a gene: 13. CDR1 and CDR2 from the germline V gene are SGHNT and YYREEE (reference sequence). The CDR3 contains 15 residues. The CDR3 DNA sequence: TGTGCCAGAGGCAAGCGGGGGGCCTCTTTTAATGAGCAGTTCTTC. As protein: CARGKRGASFNEQFF.

The chain carries TRBV5-6 and TRBJ2-5; TRBD1 might be the D (6 bases). Trimming stripped 4 bases from V and 5 bases from J, with 15 bases between. CDR3 size: 14 residues. The germline gives CDR1 SGHDT, CDR2 YYEEEE. CDR3 sequence (DNA): TGTGCCAGCAGCCGGAATCAGGGGAAGGAGACCCAGTACTTC. Translation: CASSRNQGKETQYF.

The chain combines TRBV13 with TRBJ1-3, with 9 bases aligning to TRBD1. With 5 bases clipped from V and 1 base from J, the junction kept 12 bases outside the gene matches. CDR1 and CDR2 (germline): PRHDT, FYEKMQ (reference sequence). This CDR3 contains 18 residues. CDR3 protein: CASSLSGTGRGSGNTIYF. Written as DNA, the CDR3 is TGTGCCAGCAGCCTCTCCGGGACAGGGAGGGGATCTGGAAACACCATATATTTT.